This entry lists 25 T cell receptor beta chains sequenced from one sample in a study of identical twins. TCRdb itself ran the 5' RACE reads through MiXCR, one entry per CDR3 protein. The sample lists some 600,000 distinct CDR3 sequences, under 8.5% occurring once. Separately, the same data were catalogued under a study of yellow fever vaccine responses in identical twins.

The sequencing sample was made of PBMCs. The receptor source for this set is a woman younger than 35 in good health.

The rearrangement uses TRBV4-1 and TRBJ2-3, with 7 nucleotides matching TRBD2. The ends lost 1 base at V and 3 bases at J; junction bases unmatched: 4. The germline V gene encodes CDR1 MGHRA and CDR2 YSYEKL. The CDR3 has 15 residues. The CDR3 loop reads CASSQVGTTTDTQYF. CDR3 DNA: TGCGCCAGCAGCCAAGTAGGGACTACAACAGATACGCAGTATTTT.

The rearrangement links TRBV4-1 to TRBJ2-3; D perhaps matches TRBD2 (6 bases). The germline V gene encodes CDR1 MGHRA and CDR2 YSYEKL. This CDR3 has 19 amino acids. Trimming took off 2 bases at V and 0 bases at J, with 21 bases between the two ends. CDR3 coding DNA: TGCGCCAGCAGCCAACCTCGGGCGGGACGTAGAACTAGCACAGATACGCAGTATTTT. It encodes CASSQPRAGRRTSTDTQYF.

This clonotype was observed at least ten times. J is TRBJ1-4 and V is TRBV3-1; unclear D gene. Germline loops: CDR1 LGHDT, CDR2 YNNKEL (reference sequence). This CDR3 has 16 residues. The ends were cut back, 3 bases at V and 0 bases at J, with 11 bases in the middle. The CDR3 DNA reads TGTGCCAGCAGCCAGAGGTTCGGGGCAACTAATGAAAAACTGTTTTTT. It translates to CASSQRFGATNEKLFF.

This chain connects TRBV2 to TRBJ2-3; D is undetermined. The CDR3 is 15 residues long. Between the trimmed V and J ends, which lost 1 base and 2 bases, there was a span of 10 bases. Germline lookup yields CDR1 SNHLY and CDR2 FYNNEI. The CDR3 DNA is TGTGCCAGCAGTGAAGGGCCCGGTAACACAGATACGCAGTATTTT. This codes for CASSEGPGNTDTQYF. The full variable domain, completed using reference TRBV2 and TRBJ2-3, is EPEVTQTPSHQVTQMGQEVILRCVPISNHLYFYWYRQILGQKVEFLVSFYNNEISEKSEIFDDQFSVERPDGSNFTLKIRSTKLEDSAMYFCASSEGPGNTDTQYFGPGTRLTVL.

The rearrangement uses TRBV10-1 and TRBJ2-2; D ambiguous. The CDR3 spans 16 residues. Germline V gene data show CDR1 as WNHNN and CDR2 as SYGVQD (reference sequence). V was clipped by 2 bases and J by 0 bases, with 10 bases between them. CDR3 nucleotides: TGCGCCAGCAGTGAGGTGCCGGCCGCGAACACCGGGGAGCTGTTTTTT. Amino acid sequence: CASSEVPAANTGELFF.

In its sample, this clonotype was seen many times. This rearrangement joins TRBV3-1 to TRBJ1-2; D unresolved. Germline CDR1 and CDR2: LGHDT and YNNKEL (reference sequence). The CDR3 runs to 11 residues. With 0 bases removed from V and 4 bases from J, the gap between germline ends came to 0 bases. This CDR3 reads CASSQDYGYTF. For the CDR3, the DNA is TGTGCCAGCAGCCAAGACTATGGCTACACCTTC.

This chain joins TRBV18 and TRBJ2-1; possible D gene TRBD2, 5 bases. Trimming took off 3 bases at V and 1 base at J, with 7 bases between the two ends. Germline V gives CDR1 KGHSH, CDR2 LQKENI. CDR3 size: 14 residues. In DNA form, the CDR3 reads TGTGCCAGCTCACCGGAGCGGTCCTACAATGAGCAGTTCTTC. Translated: CASSPERSYNEQFF. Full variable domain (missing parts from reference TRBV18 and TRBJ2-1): NAGVMQNPRHLVRRRGQEARLRCSPMKGHSHVYWYRQLPEEGLKFMVYLQKENIIDESGMPKERFSAEFPKEGPSILRIQQVVRGDSAAYFCASSPERSYNEQFFGPGTRLTVL.

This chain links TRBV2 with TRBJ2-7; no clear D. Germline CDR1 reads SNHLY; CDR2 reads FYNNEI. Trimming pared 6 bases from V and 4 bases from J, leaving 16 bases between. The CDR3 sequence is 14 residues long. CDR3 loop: CASSADPYDYEQYV. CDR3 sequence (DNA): TGTGCCAGCAGCGCGGACCCGTATGATTACGAGCAGTACGTC.

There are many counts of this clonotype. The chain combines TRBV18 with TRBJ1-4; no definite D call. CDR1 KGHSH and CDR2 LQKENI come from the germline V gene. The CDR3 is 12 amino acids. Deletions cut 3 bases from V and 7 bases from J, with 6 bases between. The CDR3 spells CASSPGSEKLFF. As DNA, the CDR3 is TGTGCCAGCTCACCGGGAAGTGAAAAACTGTTTTTT.

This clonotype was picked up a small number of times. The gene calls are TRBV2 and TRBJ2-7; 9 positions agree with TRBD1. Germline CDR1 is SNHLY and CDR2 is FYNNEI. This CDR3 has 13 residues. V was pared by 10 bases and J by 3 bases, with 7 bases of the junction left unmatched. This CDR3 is CATNRGQFYEQYV. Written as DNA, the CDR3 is TGTGCCACCAACAGGGGGCAATTCTACGAGCAGTACGTC.

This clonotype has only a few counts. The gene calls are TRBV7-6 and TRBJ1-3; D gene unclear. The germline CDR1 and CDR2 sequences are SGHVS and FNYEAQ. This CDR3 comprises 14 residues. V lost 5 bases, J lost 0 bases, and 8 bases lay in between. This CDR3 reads CASSAAGSGNTIYF. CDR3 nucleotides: TGTGCCAGCAGCGCCGCAGGCTCTGGAAACACCATATATTTT. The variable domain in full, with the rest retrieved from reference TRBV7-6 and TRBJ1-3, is GAGVSQSPRYKVTKRGQDVALRCDPISGHVSLYWYRQALGQGPEFLTYFNYEAQQDKSGLPNDRFSAERPEGSISTLTIQRTEQRDSAMYRCASSAAGSGNTIYFGEGSWLTVV.

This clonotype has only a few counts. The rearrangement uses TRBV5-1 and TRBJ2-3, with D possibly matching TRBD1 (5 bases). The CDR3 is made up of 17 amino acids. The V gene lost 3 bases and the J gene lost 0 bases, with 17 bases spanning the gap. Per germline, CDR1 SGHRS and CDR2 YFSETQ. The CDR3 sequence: CASSSRPRVSSTDTQYF. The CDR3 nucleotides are TGCGCCAGCAGCTCCAGGCCCAGGGTTTCTAGCACAGATACGCAGTATTTT.

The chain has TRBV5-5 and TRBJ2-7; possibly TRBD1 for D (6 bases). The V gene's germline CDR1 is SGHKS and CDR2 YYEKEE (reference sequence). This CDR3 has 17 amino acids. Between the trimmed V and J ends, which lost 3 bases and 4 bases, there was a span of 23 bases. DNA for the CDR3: TGTGCCAGCAGCTGGGGGCAAAAGGGACCCGACGAGTACGAGCAGTACGTC. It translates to CASSWGQKGPDEYEQYV.

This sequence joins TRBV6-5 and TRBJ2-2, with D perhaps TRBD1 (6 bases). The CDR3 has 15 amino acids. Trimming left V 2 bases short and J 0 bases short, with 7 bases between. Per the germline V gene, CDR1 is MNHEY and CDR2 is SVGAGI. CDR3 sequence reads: CASSYPGANTGELFF. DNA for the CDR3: TGTGCCAGCAGTTACCCAGGGGCGAACACCGGGGAGCTGTTTTTT.

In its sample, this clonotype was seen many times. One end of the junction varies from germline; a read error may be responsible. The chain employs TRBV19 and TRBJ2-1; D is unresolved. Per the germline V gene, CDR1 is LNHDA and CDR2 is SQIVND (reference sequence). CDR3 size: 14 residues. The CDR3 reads CASSKTGSSNEQFF. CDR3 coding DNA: TGTGCCAGTAGTAAAACGGGTTCCTCCAATGAGCAGTTCTTC. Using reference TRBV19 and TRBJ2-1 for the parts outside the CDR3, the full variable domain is DGGITQSPKYLFRKEGQNVTLSCEQNLNHDAMYWYRQDPGQGLRLIYYSQIVNDFQKGDIAEGYSVSREKKESFPLTVTSAQKNPTAFYLCASSKTGSSNEQFFGPGTRLTVL.

The CDR3 DNA reads TGTGCCAGCATCCCAGGGGGTAGCGGCCGCTACGAGCAGTACTTC. Protein: CASIPGGSGRYEQYF. The chain has TRBV6-2 or TRBV6-3 and TRBJ2-7; a possible D gene is TRBD1 (7 bases). There are 15 residues in the CDR3. Trimming removed 7 bases from V and 3 bases from J, with 19 bases in between. Germline CDR1 is MNHEY and CDR2 is SVGEGT.

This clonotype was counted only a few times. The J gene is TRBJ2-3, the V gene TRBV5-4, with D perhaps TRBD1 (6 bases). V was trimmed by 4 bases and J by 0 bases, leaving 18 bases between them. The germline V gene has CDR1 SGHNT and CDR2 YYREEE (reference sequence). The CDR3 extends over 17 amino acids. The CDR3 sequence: CASSGGLRTTSTDTQYF. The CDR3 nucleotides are TGTGCCAGCAGCGGGGGCTTGCGGACGACTAGCACAGATACGCAGTATTTT.

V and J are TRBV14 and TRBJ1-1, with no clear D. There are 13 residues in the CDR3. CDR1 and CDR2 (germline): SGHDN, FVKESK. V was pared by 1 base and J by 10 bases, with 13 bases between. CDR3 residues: CASSQVSGRVAFF. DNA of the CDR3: TGTGCCAGCAGCCAAGTTTCGGGCCGCGTAGCTTTCTTT.

DNA of the CDR3: TGCAGCGTTGTAAGGGGTCCAGGAGCCACAGATACGCAGTATTTT. Translated, it gives CSVVRGPGATDTQYF. The chain has TRBV29-1 and TRBJ2-3; the D gene is possibly TRBD1 (5 bases). This CDR3 spans 15 amino acids. Germline CDR1 and CDR2: SQVTM and ANQGSEA. V dropped 4 bases and J dropped 2 bases, with 16 bases sitting between them.

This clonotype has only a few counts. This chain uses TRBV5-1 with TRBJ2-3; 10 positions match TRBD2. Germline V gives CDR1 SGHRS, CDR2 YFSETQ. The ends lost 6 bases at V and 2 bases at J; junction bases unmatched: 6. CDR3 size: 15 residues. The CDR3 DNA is TGCGCCAGCACGGAACTAGCGGGAATCACAGATACGCAGTATTTT. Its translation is CASTELAGITDTQYF. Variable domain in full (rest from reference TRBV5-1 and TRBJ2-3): KAGVTQTPRYLIKTRGQQVTLSCSPISGHRSVSWYQQTPGQGLQFLFEYFSETQRNKGNFPGRFSGRQFSNSRSEMNVSTLELGDSALYLCASTELAGITDTQYFGPGTRLTVL.

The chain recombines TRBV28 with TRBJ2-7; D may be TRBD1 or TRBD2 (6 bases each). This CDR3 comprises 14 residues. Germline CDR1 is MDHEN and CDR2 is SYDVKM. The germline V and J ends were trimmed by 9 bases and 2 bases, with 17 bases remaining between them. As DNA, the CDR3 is TGTGCCAGTACAGGGCGGAGGGTTCCCTACGAGCAGTACTTC. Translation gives CASTGRRVPYEQYF. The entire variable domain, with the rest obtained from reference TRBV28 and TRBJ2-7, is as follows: DVKVTQSSRYLVKRTGEKVFLECVQDMDHENMFWYRQDPGLGLRLIYFSYDVKMKEKGDIPEGYSVSREKKERFSLILESASTNQTSMYLCASTGRRVPYEQYFGPGTRLTVT.

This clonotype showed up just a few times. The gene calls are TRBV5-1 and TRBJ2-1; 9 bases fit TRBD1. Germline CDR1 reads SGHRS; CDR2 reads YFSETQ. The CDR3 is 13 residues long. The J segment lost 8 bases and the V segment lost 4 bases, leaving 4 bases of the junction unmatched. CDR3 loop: CASSPGTGYEQFF. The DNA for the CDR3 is TGCGCCAGCAGCCCCGGGACAGGGTATGAGCAGTTCTTC.

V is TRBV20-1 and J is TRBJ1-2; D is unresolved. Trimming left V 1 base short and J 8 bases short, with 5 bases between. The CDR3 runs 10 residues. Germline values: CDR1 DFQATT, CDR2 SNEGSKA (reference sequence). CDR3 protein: CSARVEGYTF. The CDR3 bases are TGCAGTGCTAGAGTAGAGGGCTACACCTTC.

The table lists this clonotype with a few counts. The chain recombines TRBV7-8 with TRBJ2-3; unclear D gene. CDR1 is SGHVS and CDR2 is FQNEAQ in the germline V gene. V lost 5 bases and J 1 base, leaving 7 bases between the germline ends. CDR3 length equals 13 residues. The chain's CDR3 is CASSTGRTDTQYF. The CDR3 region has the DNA TGTGCCAGCAGCACTGGACGCACAGATACGCAGTATTTT. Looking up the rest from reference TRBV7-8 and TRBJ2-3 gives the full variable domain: GAGVSQSPRYKVAKRGQDVALRCDPISGHVSLFWYQQALGQGPEFLTYFQNEAQLDKSGLPSDRFFAERPEGSVSTLKIQRTQQEDSAVYLCASSTGRTDTQYFGPGTRLTVL.

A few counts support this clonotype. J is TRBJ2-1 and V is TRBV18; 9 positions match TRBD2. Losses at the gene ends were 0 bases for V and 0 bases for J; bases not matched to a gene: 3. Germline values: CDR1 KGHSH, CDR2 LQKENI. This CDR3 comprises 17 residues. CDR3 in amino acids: CASSPPGLARSYNEQFF. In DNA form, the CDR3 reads TGTGCCAGCTCACCACCGGGACTAGCTCGCTCCTACAATGAGCAGTTCTTC.